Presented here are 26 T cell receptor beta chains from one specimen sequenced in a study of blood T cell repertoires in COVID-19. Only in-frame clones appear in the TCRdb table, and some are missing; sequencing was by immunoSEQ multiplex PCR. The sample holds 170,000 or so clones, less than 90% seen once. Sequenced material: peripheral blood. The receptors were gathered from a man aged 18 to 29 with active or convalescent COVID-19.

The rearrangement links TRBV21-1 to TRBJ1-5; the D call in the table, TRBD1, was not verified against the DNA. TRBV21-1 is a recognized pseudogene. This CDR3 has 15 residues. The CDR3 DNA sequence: TGTGCCAGCGGCAGACAGGGAGCCACCAATCAGCCCCAGCATTTT. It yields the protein CASGRQGATNQPQHF.

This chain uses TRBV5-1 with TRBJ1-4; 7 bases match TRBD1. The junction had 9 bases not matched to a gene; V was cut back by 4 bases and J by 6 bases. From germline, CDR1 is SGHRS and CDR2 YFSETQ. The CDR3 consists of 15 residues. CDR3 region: CASSSRGQVYEKLFF. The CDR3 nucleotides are TGCGCCAGCAGCAGCCGTGGACAGGTTTATGAAAAACTGTTTTTT. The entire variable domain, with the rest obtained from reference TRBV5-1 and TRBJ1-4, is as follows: KAGVTQTPRYLIKTRGQQVTLSCSPISGHRSVSWYQQTPGQGLQFLFEYFSETQRNKGNFPGRFSGRQFSNSRSEMNVSTLELGDSALYLCASSSRGQVYEKLFFGSGTQLSVL.

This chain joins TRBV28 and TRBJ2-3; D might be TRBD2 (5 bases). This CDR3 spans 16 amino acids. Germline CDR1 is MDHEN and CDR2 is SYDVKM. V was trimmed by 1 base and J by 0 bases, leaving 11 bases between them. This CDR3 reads CASSLSGESSTDTQYF. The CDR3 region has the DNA TGTGCCAGCAGTTTATCCGGGGAATCGAGCACAGATACGCAGTATTTT.

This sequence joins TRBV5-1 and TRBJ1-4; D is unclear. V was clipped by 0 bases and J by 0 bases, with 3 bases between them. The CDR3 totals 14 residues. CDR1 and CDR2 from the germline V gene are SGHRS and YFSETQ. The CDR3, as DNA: TGCGCCAGCAGCTTGGACTCAACTAATGAAAAACTGTTTTTT. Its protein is CASSLDSTNEKLFF.

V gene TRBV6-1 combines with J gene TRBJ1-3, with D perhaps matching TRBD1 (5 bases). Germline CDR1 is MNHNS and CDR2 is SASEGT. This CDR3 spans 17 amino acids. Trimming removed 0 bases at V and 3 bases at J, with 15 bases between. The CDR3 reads CASSEAEGLGSGNTIYF. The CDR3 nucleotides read TGTGCCAGCAGTGAAGCGGAGGGGTTGGGGAGTGGAAACACCATATATTTT.

CDR3 sequence reads: CASSPRRANTGELFF. CDR3 sequence (DNA): TGTGCCAGCAGCCCACGGAGAGCGAACACCGGGGAGCTGTTTTTT. The rearrangement uses TRBV11-2 and TRBJ2-2; D is unresolved. Germline CDR1 reads SGHAT; CDR2 reads FQNNGV. The CDR3 runs to 15 residues. V lost 5 bases to trimming and J lost 0 bases, with 10 bases between them.

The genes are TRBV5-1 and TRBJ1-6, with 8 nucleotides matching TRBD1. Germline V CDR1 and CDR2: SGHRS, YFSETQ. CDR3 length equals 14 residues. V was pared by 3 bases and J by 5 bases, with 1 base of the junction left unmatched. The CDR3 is CASSWTGHNSPLHF. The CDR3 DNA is TGCGCCAGCAGCTGGACAGGGCATAATTCACCCCTCCACTTT.

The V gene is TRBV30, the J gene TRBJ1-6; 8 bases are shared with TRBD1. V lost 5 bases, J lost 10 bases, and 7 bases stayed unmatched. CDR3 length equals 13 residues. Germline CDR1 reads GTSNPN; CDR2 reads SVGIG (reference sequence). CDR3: CAWSDRVGSPLHF. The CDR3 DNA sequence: TGTGCCTGGTCGGACAGGGTGGGATCACCCCTCCACTTT. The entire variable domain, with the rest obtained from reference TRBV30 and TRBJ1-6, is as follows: SQTIHQWPATLVQPVGSPLSLECTVEGTSNPNLYWYRQAAGRGLQLLFYSVGIGQISSEVPQNLSASRPQDRQFILSSKKLLLSDSGFYLCAWSDRVGSPLHFGNGTRLTVT.

The CDR3 sequence: CASSWGWGETQYF. The CDR3 nucleotides are TGTGCCAGCAGCTGGGGCTGGGGAGAGACCCAGTACTTC. The V and J genes are TRBV7-2 and TRBJ2-5; D is possibly TRBD1 (5 bases). CDR1 and CDR2 (germline): SGHTA, FQGNSA. This CDR3 has 13 amino acids. Trimming left V 4 bases short and J 4 bases short, with 10 bases between.

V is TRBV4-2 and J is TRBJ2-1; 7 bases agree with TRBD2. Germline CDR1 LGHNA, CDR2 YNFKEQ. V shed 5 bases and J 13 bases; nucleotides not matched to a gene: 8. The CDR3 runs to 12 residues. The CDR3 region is CASSKTGTIQFF. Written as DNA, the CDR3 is TGTGCCAGCAGCAAAACCGGGACTATCCAGTTCTTC.

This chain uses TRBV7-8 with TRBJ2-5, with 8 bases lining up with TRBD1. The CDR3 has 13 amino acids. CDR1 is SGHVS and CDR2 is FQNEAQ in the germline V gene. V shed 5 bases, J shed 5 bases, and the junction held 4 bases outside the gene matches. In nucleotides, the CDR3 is TGTGCCAGCAGCGGCAGGGGGCGGGAGACCCAGTACTTC. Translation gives CASSGRGRETQYF.

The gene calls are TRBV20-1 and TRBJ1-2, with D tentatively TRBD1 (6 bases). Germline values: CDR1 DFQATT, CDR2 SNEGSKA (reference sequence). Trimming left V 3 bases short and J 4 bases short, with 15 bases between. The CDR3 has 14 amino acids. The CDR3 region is CSASRRGSIYGYTF. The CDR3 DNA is TGCAGTGCTAGTCGCAGGGGCTCGATCTATGGCTACACCTTC.

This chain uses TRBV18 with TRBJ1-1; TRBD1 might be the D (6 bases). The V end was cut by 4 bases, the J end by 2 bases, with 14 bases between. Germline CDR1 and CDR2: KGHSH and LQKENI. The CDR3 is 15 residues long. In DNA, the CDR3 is TGTGCCAGCTCACACCCGGGACAACCTAACACTGAAGCTTTCTTT. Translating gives CASSHPGQPNTEAFF.

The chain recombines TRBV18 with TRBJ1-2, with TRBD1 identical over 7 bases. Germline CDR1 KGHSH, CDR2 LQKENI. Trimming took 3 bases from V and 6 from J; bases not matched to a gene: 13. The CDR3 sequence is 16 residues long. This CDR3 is CASSPPPDRFRNGYTF. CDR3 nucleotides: TGTGCCAGCTCACCCCCTCCGGACAGGTTTCGGAATGGCTACACCTTC.

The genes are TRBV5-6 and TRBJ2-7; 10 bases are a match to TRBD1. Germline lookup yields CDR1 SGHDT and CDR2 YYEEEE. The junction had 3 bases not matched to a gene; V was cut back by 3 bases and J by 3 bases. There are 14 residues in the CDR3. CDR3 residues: CASSWDRGRYEQYF. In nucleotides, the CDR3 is TGTGCCAGCAGCTGGGACAGGGGACGCTACGAGCAGTACTTC.

The CDR3 reads CAWGQGAYEQYF. CDR3 bases: TGTGCCTGGGGACAGGGGGCGTACGAGCAGTACTTC. This chain joins TRBV30 and TRBJ2-7, with 11 bases identical to TRBD1. In germline, CDR1 is GTSNPN, CDR2 SVGIG (reference sequence). Unmatched junction bases numbered 1, after V lost 5 bases and J lost 4 bases. The length of the CDR3 is 12 residues.

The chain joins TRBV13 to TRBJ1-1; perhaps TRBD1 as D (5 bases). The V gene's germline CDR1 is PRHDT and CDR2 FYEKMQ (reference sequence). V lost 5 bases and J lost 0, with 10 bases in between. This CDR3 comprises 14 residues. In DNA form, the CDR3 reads TGTGCCAGCAGCCCCAGGGTTATGAACACTGAAGCTTTCTTT. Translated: CASSPRVMNTEAFF.

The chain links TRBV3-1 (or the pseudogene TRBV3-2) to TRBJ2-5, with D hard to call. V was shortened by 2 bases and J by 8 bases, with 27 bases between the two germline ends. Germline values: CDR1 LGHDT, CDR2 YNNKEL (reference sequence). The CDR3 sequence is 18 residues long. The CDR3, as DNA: TGTGCCAGCAGCCAAAGCCCCCGACTGGTTGAACGTTCCCCAACCCAGTACTTC. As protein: CASSQSPRLVERSPTQYF.

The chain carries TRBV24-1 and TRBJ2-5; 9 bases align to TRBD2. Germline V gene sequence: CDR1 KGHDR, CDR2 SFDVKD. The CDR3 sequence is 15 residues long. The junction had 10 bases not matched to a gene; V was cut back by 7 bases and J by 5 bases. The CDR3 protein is CATSRRSSGKETQYF. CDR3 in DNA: TGTGCCACCAGCCGCAGATCTAGCGGGAAGGAGACCCAGTACTTC.

This chain's CDR3 is CASSLMTDNNYGYTF. CDR3 nucleotides: TGCGCCAGCAGCTTGATGACAGATAATAACTATGGCTACACCTTC. This chain connects TRBV5-1 to TRBJ1-2; D might be TRBD1 (5 bases). The CDR3 is 15 residues long. The germline V gene encodes CDR1 SGHRS and CDR2 YFSETQ. V was trimmed by 1 base and J by 1 base, leaving 11 bases between them.

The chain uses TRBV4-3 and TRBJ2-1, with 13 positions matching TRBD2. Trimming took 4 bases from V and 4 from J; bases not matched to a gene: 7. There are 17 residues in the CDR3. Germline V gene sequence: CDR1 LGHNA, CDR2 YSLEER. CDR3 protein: CASSRQGLAGAYNEQFF. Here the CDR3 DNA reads TGCGCCAGCAGCCGTCAAGGACTAGCGGGAGCATACAATGAGCAGTTCTTC.

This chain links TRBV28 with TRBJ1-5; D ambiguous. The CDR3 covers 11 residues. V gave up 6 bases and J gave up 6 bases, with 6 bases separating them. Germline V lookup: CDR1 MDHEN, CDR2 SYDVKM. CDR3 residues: CASSPSQPQHF. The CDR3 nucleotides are TGTGCCAGCAGCCCCTCTCAGCCCCAGCATTTT. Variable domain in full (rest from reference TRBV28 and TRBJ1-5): DVKVTQSSRYLVKRTGEKVFLECVQDMDHENMFWYRQDPGLGLRLIYFSYDVKMKEKGDIPEGYSVSREKKERFSLILESASTNQTSMYLCASSPSQPQHFGDGTRLSIL.

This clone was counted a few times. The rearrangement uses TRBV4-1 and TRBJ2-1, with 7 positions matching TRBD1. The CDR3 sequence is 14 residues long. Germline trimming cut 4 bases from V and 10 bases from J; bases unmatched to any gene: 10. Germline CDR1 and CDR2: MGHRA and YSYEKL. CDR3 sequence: CASSLGQPIVEQFF. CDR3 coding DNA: TGCGCCAGCAGCCTGGGACAGCCGATAGTGGAGCAGTTCTTC.

CDR3 sequence reads: CASSLIAGGDAVKQFF. The CDR3 DNA follows: TGTGCCAGCAGCTTGATAGCGGGGGGGGACGCAGTAAAGCAGTTCTTC. V and J are TRBV5-4 and TRBJ2-1; the match to TRBD2 covers 11 bases. Germline V gene data show CDR1 as SGHNT and CDR2 as YYREEE (reference sequence). The CDR3 sequence is 16 residues long. Trimming at V came to 1 base and at J to 11 bases, leaving 11 bases not matched to a gene.

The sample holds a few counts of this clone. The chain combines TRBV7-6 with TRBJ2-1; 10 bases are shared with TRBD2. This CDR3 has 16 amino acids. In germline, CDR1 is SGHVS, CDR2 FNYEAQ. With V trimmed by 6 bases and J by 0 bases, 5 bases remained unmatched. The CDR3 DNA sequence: TGTGCCAGCAGTAAGTCTAGCGGGAGCTCCTACAATGAGCAGTTCTTC. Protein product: CASSKSSGSSYNEQFF. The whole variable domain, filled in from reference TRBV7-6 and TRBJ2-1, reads GAGVSQSPRYKVTKRGQDVALRCDPISGHVSLYWYRQALGQGPEFLTYFNYEAQQDKSGLPNDRFSAERPEGSISTLTIQRTEQRDSAMYRCASSKSSGSSYNEQFFGPGTRLTVL.

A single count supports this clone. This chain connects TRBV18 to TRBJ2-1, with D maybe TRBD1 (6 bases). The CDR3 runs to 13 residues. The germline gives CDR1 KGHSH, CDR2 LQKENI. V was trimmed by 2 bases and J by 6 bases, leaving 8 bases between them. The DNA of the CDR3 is TGTGCCAGCTCACCATTGGGGGCCAATGAGCAGTTCTTC. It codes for CASSPLGANEQFF.